This is a list of T cell receptor beta chains from one sample in a study of neurological immune-mediated disorders. Using its own MiXCR run on the 5' RACE reads, TCRdb lists one record per CDR3 protein. The table includes about 44,000 distinct CDR3 sequences, roughly 21% detected once. Sample: PBMCs. The source is a man between 60 and 70 years old with HTLV-1-associated myelopathy (HAM/TSP). The conserved cysteine and the conserved F or W are not part of the CDR3 here. Some rows have no size entry. The others give once, few or many, or a class for an expanded clone.

ASSLTSGRGRDEQF,TRBJ2-1,.,TRBV28
SSSSGGTRSPNEQF,TRBJ2-1,.,TRBV28
ASSQVQGPVISDEQF,TRBJ2-1,medium-sized,TRBV4-2
ASTTGDRTEAF,TRBJ1-1,few,TRBV25-1
ASSPGLAGVYEQY,TRBJ2-7,.,TRBV7-7
ASSLASGGSYEQY,TRBJ2-7,many,TRBV7-6
ASSRSSGNEQF,TRBJ2-1,many,TRBV7-2
ASSQETDTQY,TRBJ2-3,many,TRBV4-1
ASSLNGEYGQPQH,TRBJ1-5,many,TRBV7-2
ASSLLRGSGHGELF,TRBJ2-2,many,TRBV5-5
ASSLNGGLYEQY,TRBJ2-7,many,TRBV7-2
SAHPTSISYNEQF,TRBJ2-1,many,TRBV20-1
ATSRLGDRGFGQPQH,TRBJ1-5,many,TRBV15
ASSLEGTVEQY,TRBJ2-7,many,TRBV5-1
ASSPYSNQPQH,TRBJ1-5,many,TRBV5-5
ASRWGQGNSPLH,TRBJ1-6,.,TRBV12-3/TRBV12-4
SARDRRQGGYEQY,TRBJ2-7,many,TRBV20-1
SAREAGANEQY,TRBJ2-7,many,TRBV20-1
ASSLVTGPRNYGYT,TRBJ1-2,many,TRBV7-2
ASDSGGGNEPF,TRBJ2-1,once,TRBV10-2
SAPERTSGNIQY,TRBJ2-4,many,TRBV20-1
ASSSTSVSYEQY,TRBJ2-7,many,TRBV4-2
ASLRLAGRVDTQY,TRBJ2-3,.,TRBV27
SAAGTGVGAF,TRBJ1-1,many,TRBV20-1
ASSLLGPISGELF,TRBJ2-2,.,TRBV11-1
ASSLAGGVDEQY,TRBJ2-7,many,TRBV7-8
ATSVGLAWSNVLT,TRBJ2-6,.,TRBV9
ASSLDSPLGDEQF,TRBJ2-1,many,TRBV5-4
ASSTTTDANTGELF,TRBJ2-2,many,TRBV27
ASSLGGWDRRTGELF,TRBJ2-2,many,TRBV5-4
SARDNGVETQY,TRBJ2-5,.,TRBV20-1
SARTGGNTEAF,TRBJ1-1,many,TRBV20-1
ASSLEGFGYT,TRBJ1-2,.,TRBV5-4
ATSRDFTGELF,TRBJ2-2,many,TRBV15
SALRGREFPEAF,TRBJ1-1,.,TRBV20-1
ASSPHHAGSSYNEQF,TRBJ2-1,many,TRBV4-1
SVEETGGENIQY,TRBJ2-4,many,TRBV29-1
ASSQVRLAGGNEQY,TRBJ2-7,many,TRBV3-1
ATSRGQGRQETQY,TRBJ2-5,many,TRBV15
ASSPNPGLAGNTQY,TRBJ2-3,many,TRBV11-2
ASINPWTENTGELF,TRBJ2-2,many,TRBV7-9
ASSLAGTADTQY,TRBJ2-3,.,TRBV5-1
SARDLLAKSSYEQY,TRBJ2-7,many,TRBV20-1
SAPPPGRMLYGYT,TRBJ1-2,many,TRBV20-1
ASSKTGGGNEQF,TRBJ2-1,many,TRBV6-1
ASSESGGRTDTQY,TRBJ2-3,.,TRBV10-2
ASSLGQGARETQY,TRBJ2-5,many,TRBV27
ATSRGPLSSGANVLT,TRBJ2-6,many,TRBV15
ASSESTGRAQH,TRBJ1-5,many,TRBV6-1
ASSSGQGKREQY,TRBJ2-7,many,TRBV28
ASIIDRAYEQY,TRBJ2-7,many,TRBV5-8
ASSWGPQETQY,TRBJ2-5,many,TRBV5-5
ASSDYRGSRSEQY,TRBJ2-7,.,TRBV25-1